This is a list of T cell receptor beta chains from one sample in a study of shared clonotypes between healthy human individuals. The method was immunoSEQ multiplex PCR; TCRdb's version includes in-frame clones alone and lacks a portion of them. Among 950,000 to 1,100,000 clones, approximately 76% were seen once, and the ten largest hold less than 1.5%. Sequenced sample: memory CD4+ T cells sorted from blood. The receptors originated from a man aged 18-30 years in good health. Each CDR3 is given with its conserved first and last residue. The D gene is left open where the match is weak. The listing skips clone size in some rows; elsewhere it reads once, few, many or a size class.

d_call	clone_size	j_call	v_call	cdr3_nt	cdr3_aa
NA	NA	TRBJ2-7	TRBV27	TGTGCCAGCAGTTTATTTGGACTAACAAGCTACGAGCAGTACTTC	CASSLFGLTSYEQYF
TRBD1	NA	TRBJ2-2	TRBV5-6	TGTGCCAGCAGCTGGCTAGGACAGGGGATGAAGACCGGGGAGCTGTTTTTT	CASSWLGQGMKTGELFF
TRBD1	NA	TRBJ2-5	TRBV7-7	TGTGCTAGCAGCGGACACAGGGGAGAGACCCAGTACTTC	CASSGHRGETQYF
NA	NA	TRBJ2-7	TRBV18	TGTGCCAGCTCACCACCCCGGACAGAGAGGAACGAGCAGTACTTC	CASSPPRTERNEQYF
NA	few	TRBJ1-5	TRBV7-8	TGTGCCAGCAGCTTAGCGGAACGTACCTACCTTCGCAGCAATCAGCCCCAGCATTTT	CASSLAERTYLRSNQPQHF
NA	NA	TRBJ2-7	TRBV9	TGTGCCAGCAGCGGAGAGGGGACGGGGCGGAACGAGCAGTACTTC	CASSGEGTGRNEQYF
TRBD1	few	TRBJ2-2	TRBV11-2	TGTGCCAGCAGCTTGGGACAGGGGGCGACTGGGACCGGGGAGCTGTTTTTT	CASSLGQGATGTGELFF
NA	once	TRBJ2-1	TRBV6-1	TGTGCCAGCAGAGTCGCAGGCGGTTTACTTGAGCAGTTCTTC	CASRVAGGLLEQFF
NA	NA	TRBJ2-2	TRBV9	TGTGCCAGCAGCGTAGCCTCCACCGGGGAGCTGTTTTTT	CASSVASTGELFF
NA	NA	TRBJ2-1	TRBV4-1	TGCGCCAGCAGCCAAATCCTACGGGCGAGCTCCTACAATGAGCAGTTCTTC	CASSQILRASSYNEQFF
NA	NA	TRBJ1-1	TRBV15	TGTGCCACCAGCAGAGATCGCGGCAGCCCTGAAGCTTTCTTT	CATSRDRGSPEAFF
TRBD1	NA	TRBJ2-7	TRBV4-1	TGCGCCAGCAGCCCCGACAGGGGGAACAACGAGCAGTACTTC	CASSPDRGNNEQYF
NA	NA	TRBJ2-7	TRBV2	TGTGCCAGCAGGGCAGAGGGTTACGAGCAGTACTTC	CASRAEGYEQYF
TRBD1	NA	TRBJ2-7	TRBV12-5	TGTGCTAGTGGTTCGCGACAGGGCCTTGGGTCCTACGAGCAGTACTTC	CASGSRQGLGSYEQYF
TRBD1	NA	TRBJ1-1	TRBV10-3	TGTGCCATCAGCTCTACAACAGGGGTGACTGAAGCTTTCTTT	CAISSTTGVTEAFF
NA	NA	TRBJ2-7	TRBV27	TGTGCCAGCAGACTAACCGGGACCCTCTACGAGCAGTACTTC	CASRLTGTLYEQYF
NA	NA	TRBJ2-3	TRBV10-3	TGTGCCTCCCGGAGGGGGGCCAACACAGATACGCAGTATTTT	CASRRGANTDTQYF
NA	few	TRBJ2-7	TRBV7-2	TGTGCCAGCAGCCAGGGACTTTCGAGCTCCTACGAGCAGTACTTC	CASSQGLSSSYEQYF
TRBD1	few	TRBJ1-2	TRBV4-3	TGCGCCAGCAGACCGAGCCCGGGACAGGACTATGGCTACACCTTC	CASRPSPGQDYGYTF
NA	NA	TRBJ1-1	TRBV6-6	TGTGCCAGCAGTTACCAGAGTGGGGGGCAAGCTTTCTTT	CASSYQSGGQAFF
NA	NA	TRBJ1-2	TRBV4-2	TGTGCCAGCAGCCAACCGGCCGTAGTCAACTATGGCTACACCTTC	CASSQPAVVNYGYTF
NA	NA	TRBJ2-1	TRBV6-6	TGTGCCAGCAGTTACTCAAGCTCCTACAATGAGCAGTTCTTC	CASSYSSSYNEQFF
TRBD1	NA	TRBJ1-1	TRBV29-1	TGCAGCGTTGAACGGACAGGGAACACTGAAGCTTTCTTT	CSVERTGNTEAFF
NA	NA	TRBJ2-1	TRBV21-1	TGTGCCAGCAGCAAAACCAATGAGCAGTTCTTC	CASSKTNEQFF
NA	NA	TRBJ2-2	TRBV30	TGTGCCTTCCGCGGGGCGTCGAACACCGGGGAGCTGTTTTTT	CAFRGASNTGELFF
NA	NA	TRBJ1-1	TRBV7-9	TGTGCCAGCAGCGCACTTCCAATCCGAAGGGGGAACACTGAAGCTTTCTTT	CASSALPIRRGNTEAFF
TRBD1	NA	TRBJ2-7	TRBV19	TGTGCCAGTAGTGCGGACAGGGGGACCTACGAGCAGTACTTC	CASSADRGTYEQYF
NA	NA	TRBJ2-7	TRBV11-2	TGTGCCAGCAGCCACAGCCTACAGGGGGGGGAGCAGTACTTC	CASSHSLQGGEQYF
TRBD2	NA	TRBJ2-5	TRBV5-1	TGCGCCAGCAGCTTGCGGTTGGGGACTAGCGCCTACCGCTCGAAAGAGACCCAGTACTTC	CASSLRLGTSAYRSKETQYF
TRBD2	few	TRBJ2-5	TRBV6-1	TGTGCCAGCAGTTGGGGGAGGGCTGGGGAGACCCAGTACTTC	CASSWGRAGETQYF
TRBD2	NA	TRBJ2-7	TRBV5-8	TGTGCCAGCAGCGTAATGGGACTAGCGGGCGAGCAGTACTTC	CASSVMGLAGEQYF
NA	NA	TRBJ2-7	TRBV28	TGTGCCAGCAGTGGTGGCCCCTACGAGCAGTACTTC	CASSGGPYEQYF
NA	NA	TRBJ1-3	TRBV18	TGTGCCAGCTCATCCACCGGATCTGGAAACACCATATATTTT	CASSSTGSGNTIYF
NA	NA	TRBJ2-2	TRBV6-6	TGTGCCAGCAGTGGTTGGGGACTGAACACCGGGGAGCTGTTTTTT	CASSGWGLNTGELFF
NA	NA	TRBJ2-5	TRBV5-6	TGTGCCAGCAGCTTGGTGGGGCGGCCAGAAGAGACCCAGTACTTC	CASSLVGRPEETQYF
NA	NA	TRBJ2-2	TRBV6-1	TGTGCCAGCAGTGAGGTGCGCACCGGGGAGCTGTTTTTT	CASSEVRTGELFF
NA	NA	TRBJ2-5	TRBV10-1	TGCGCCAGCAGCCCTCCGGGGGCTGGGGAGACCCAGTACTTC	CASSPPGAGETQYF